This T cell receptor (beta chain) stems from a study of blood T cell repertoires in COVID-19. Overall study context: COVID-19 samples from acute and convalescent phases originated in the United States, Italy and Spain. The cDNA or gDNA used as material had been derived from T cells, B-cell-depleted T cells, or PBMCs.

This table comes from immunoSEQ multiplex PCR, and its TCRdb copy is limited to in-frame clones, with some not included. The table records tens of thousands of clones, around 80% of them present only once. This CDR3 is 15 amino acids long. The ends were cut back, 6 bases at V and 0 bases at J, with 12 bases in the middle. Germline V gives CDR1 MNHEY, CDR2 SVGAGI. The sample comprised peripheral blood. This chain joins TRBV6-5 and TRBJ1-3; no definite D call. The sequence came from a human donor in a cohort sampled during active COVID-19. The CDR3 DNA reads as TGTGCCAGCAGACGGGAGGAGAGCTCTGGAAACACCATATATTTT. This codes for CASRREESSGNTIYF.